The T cell receptor beta chain under discussion was sequenced for a study of T-cell reconstitution after alpha-beta-depleted transplantation in children (dated by TCRdb to 2016 to 2017). For the wider study: T-cell immune reconstitution after TCRalphabeta/CD19-depleted allogeneic hematopoietic cell transplantation in children was quantitatively tracked in the study by means of TCR repertoire profiling.

Notes on this clonotype: The target of this receptor is not known. One base away there is no much larger clone; base qualities are not given.

Broad study findings and their caveats: Over the following months the frequencies of hyperexpanded clones went down, and after one year T-cell counts and TCRbeta diversity were mostly credited to newly produced T cells. The apparently early alphabetaT-cell count recovery about two months after transplant was reportedly dependent on only several hundred rapidly expanded clones derived from non-depleted graft cells. In some patients, the high TCRbeta diversity seen at day 60 was put down to recipient T cells and intrathymic progenitors that had survived conditioning.

The library was built by means of PCR. Sequenced on an Illumina HiSeq 2500. TCR library preparation used molecular barcoding, with unique molecular identifiers applied to normalize quantification of the TCRbeta repertoire. The raw public reads went through TCRdb reprocessing: fastp at Q25, MiXCR clone calling, in-frame beta chains kept. A single entry per CDR3 protein holds the most common genes and DNA from its merged rows. The sample table shows roughly 150,000 distinct CDR3 sequences, and roughly 10% are seen once. The ten largest clonotypes hold about 13% of the sample. The sample's treatment or condition, from its label and the paper: allogeneic hematopoietic cell transplantation with graft depleted of TCRalphabeta T cells and CD19 B cells. TCRalphabeta/CD19-depleted allogeneic hematopoietic cell grafts were given to the transplant recipients, all of whom were children. The material sequenced was PBMCs, taken before TCRalphabeta/CD19-depleted stem cell transplant. This receptor was obtained from a boy aged 2 to 9 with acute myeloid leukemia, due to receive a stem cell transplant.

The base sequence is TGCAGTGCTAGGGACCGCTACCAAGAGACCCAGTACTTC. Its product reads: CSARDRYQETQYF. The chain couples TRBV20-1 to TRBJ2-5; the D gene identity is not certain. CDR3 length: 13 amino acids, cysteine to phenylalanine. Just CDR3 DNA is preserved here, 39 bases in frame from base 1. V is cut by 3 bases and J by 0 bases, and the space between the germline ends is 8 bases. CDR1 DFQATT and CDR2 SNEGSKA were looked up in the germline V gene (reference sequence).